Presented here are 4 T cell receptor beta chains from one specimen sequenced in a study of OX40 agonist ivuxolimab in advanced cancers. TCRdb keeps only in-frame clones here, not all; method: immunoSEQ multiplex PCR. The table has about 47,000 clones, around 80% seen once; the top ten hold around 1.6%. Material: CD4+ or CD8+ T cells sorted from blood, obtained in a trial of the OX40 agonist ivuxolimab. The receptors shown here come from an adult with an advanced solid tumor such as melanoma, head and neck, liver or kidney cancer.

The chain couples TRBV5-1 to TRBJ2-5, with TRBD2 identical over 12 bases. This CDR3 is built from 16 residues. Germline V gene data show CDR1 as SGHRS and CDR2 as YFSETQ. Trimming removed 0 bases from V and 4 bases from J; junction bases left unmatched: 4. This CDR3 reads CASSLALAGGPETQYF. Here the CDR3 DNA reads TGCGCCAGCAGCTTGGCCCTAGCGGGAGGGCCAGAGACCCAGTACTTC.

The V gene is TRBV19, the J gene TRBJ1-1; D ambiguous. CDR3 size: 14 residues. The V and J ends lost 4 bases and 1 base respectively, with 10 bases between them. Germline CDR1 reads LNHDA; CDR2 reads SQIVND (reference sequence). CDR3 nucleotides: TGTGCCAGTAGTAAGGTGGGAGAGAACACTGAAGCTTTCTTT. This gives the protein CASSKVGENTEAFF.

The chain carries TRBV28 and TRBJ1-2, with D uncertain. This CDR3 has 11 amino acids. Germline lookup yields CDR1 MDHEN and CDR2 SYDVKM. The V and J ends lost 11 bases and 2 bases respectively, with 9 bases between them. The CDR3 DNA sequence: TGTGCCGCGGCAGAGAACTATGGCTACACCTTC. It specifies CAAAENYGYTF.

CDR3 loop: CARSGPQGKVPYNEQFF. In nucleotides, the CDR3 is TGTGCCAGAAGCGGCCCACAGGGGAAGGTACCGTACAATGAGCAGTTCTTC. This chain joins TRBV7-5 and TRBJ2-1; the table's D call, TRBD1, was not checked against the DNA. TRBV7-5 is annotated as a pseudogene. The length of the CDR3 is 17 residues.